The T cell receptor beta chain described here comes from a study of blood T cell repertoires in COVID-19 (dated by TCRdb to the early 2020s). As for the study more broadly: Collaborator samples came from the United States, Italy and Spain and covered acute and convalescent phases of COVID-19. The material from the prospective study consisted of cDNA or gDNA derived from T cells, B-cell-depleted T cells, or PBMCs. Deeply sampled blood TCRbeta repertoires from subjects exposed to, actively infected with, or recovered from COVID-19 were included in the dataset. A freely available public database, intended as a resource for researchers studying the immune response to SARS-CoV-2, is where the repertoires were released. Samples were obtained from the ongoing ImmuneRACE study (first 160 participants) and from 1,200 or so subjects provided by 6 global collaborators. Nearly every sample came with metadata listing a de-identified subject ID, COVID-19 status, age in years and sex. HLA class I and class II types, where available, came from metadata supplied by the sample provider rather than from assay-based typing. General study outcomes and caveats: The quantity of clinical and demographic metadata differed by source and by participant and was supplied without curation.

TCRbeta CDR3 regions were amplified from genomic DNA using the immunoSEQ Assay, a bias-controlled multiplex PCR. The authors' pipeline ran thus. The number of nucleated cells in each sample was estimated from the amplification of reference gene primers within the assay. To quantify the absolute abundance of each unique TCRbeta CDR3 rearrangement, sequence reads were collapsed and filtered. Productive Simpson clonality was computed per sample as the square root of Simpson's diversity index over productive rearrangements. TCRdb mirrors the immuneACCESS table, restricted to in-frame sequences. Some clones are absent from its copies; in checked studies, under half trace to an unresolved V gene, and the reason for the others is unknown. V, J and clone size are taken as reported in that table, and D and trimming were inferred from the DNA itself. Present in this sample are 120,000 or so clones, over 75% of which were seen just once. The ten largest account for 15% to 20% of the sample.

Collaborating institutions collected whole blood in K2EDTA tubes following their own protocols. Collaborator samples were shipped for TCRbeta analysis as frozen whole blood, isolated PBMCs, or DNA extracted from either sample type. The CDR3 sequence holds 13 residues, the cysteine and phenylalanine included. Only the CDR3 portion is preserved as DNA: 39 bases, with reading frame beginning at the first base. V sheds 5 bases and J sheds 14 bases, leaving 19 bases between their ends. According to the germline V gene, CDR1 reads SGHAT and CDR2 reads FQNNGV. Concerning this clone itself: Its target antigen remains unknown. Base qualities are missing; no much larger clone stands one base away.

The chain links TRBV11-2 with TRBJ2-1; TRBD1 might be the D gene, on 5 matching bases. Input material: peripheral blood. The receptor was isolated from a woman aged 80 or over with active or convalescent COVID-19. The nucleotide sequence reads TGTGCCAGCAGCATGACGGACACACTCCCTAAGTTCTTC. This encodes CASSMTDTLPKFF.